The TCR beta chain under discussion was sequenced for a study of Tregs in tolerant kidney transplant recipients. Study outcomes and limitations: Biological reproducibility was not directly addressed, but technical replication error appeared minimal. Some patients' samples used different primers over time, so nucleotide sequences weren't comparable.

About this clone: As yet, its antigen is unknown.

Profiled with immunoSEQ multiplex PCR; TCRdb holds only in-frame clones, not every one. The sample lists about 110,000 clones, 90% seen once, with approximately 0.3% in the top ten. Unstimulated Tregs (CD4+CD25+CD127-) and CD4+CD25- non-Tregs were sorted from PBMCs. The sequenced sample was CD4+ T cells from blood, obtained before the transplant. The source is a human donor who received a combined kidney and bone marrow transplant.

CDR3 nucleotide sequence: TGTGCCAGCAGCCAGAGTGCGGGGGCTGGTGGCTACACCTTC. Translated: CASSQSAGAGGYTF. The chain couples TRBV6-5 to TRBJ1-2, with D possibly matching TRBD1 (6 bases). Germline V lookup: CDR1 MNHEY, CDR2 SVGAGI. This CDR3 has 14 residues. V gave up 6 bases and J gave up 7 bases, with 18 bases separating them.